What follows are 2 T cell receptor beta chains derived from one specimen sequenced in a study of T cell changes during pregnancy in multiple sclerosis. The data were produced by immunoSEQ multiplex PCR, yet TCRdb's version contains in-frame clones alone and is incomplete. Among 48,000 or so clones listed, around 94% were seen once. The sequencing here drew on CD4+ T cells from peripheral blood mononuclear cells, taken in the first trimester of pregnancy. These receptors were obtained from a female donor with multiple sclerosis, enrolled in a pregnancy study.

The gene calls are TRBV5-1 and TRBJ1-2; D may be TRBD1 (5 bases). Deletions cut 0 bases from V and 2 bases from J, with 8 bases between. The CDR3 is made up of 14 amino acids. The V gene's germline CDR1 is SGHRS and CDR2 YFSETQ. CDR3 sequence reads: CASSLDRLNYGYTF. The CDR3 bases are TGCGCCAGCAGCTTGGACAGGTTAAACTATGGCTACACCTTC.

The chain couples TRBV14 to TRBJ1-1; a weak D match, TRBD1 (6 bases). This CDR3 spans 14 amino acids. V was pared by 3 bases and J by 4 bases, with 12 bases between. From germline, CDR1 is SGHDN and CDR2 FVKESK. The CDR3 spells CASSHQGLGTEAFF. The CDR3 coding sequence is TGTGCCAGCAGCCACCAGGGGTTGGGCACTGAAGCTTTCTTT.